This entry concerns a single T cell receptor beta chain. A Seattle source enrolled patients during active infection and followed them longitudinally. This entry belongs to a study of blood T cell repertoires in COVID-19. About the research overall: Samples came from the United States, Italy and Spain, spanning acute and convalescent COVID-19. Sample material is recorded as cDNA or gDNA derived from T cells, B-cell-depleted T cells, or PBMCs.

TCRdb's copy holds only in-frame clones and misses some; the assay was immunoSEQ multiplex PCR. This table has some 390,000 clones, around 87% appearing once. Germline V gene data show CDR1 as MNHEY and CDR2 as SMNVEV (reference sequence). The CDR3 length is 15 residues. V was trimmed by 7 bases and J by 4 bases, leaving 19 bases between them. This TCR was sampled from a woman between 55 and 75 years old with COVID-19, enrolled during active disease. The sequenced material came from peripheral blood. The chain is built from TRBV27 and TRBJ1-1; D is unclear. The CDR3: CASTPRGGRGTEAFF. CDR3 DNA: TGTGCCAGCACCCCCCGGGGAGGGCGGGGCACTGAAGCTTTCTTT.